What follows are 32 T cell receptor beta chains derived from one specimen sequenced in a study of T cells in Graves' hyperthyroidism and ophthalmopathy. TCR beta CDR3 region amplification was performed from RNA transcripts. Carried out on the TCR CDR3, a first-round RT-PCR used the HTBI primer set. MiXCR was run by TCRdb on the multiplex PCR reads, yielding one entry per CDR3 protein. This repertoire shows roughly 710,000 distinct CDR3 sequences, under 45% found once; its top ten account for approximately 31%. What was sequenced was blood. The receptors were gathered from a woman between 40 and 55 years old with Graves' hyperthyroidism.

This clonotype was recorded at least ten times. The chain has TRBV5-6 and TRBJ1-2; D gene unclear. Germline V gene sequence: CDR1 SGHDT, CDR2 YYEEEE. There are 14 residues in the CDR3. The V end lost 6 bases, the J end lost 4 bases, and 16 bases lay between the germline ends. This CDR3 is CASTLYVRIYGYTF. In DNA form, the CDR3 reads TGTGCCAGCACCCTATATGTAAGGATCTATGGCTACACCTTC.

CDR3 protein: CASSYSKGEAFF. In DNA, the CDR3 is TGTGCCAGCAGTTACTCGAAGGGGGAAGCTTTCTTT. This chain joins TRBV6-5 and TRBJ1-1, with a weak D call TRBD1 (5 bases). The CDR3 covers 12 residues. The V end was cut by 0 bases, the J end by 8 bases, with 7 bases between. Germline V gives CDR1 MNHEY, CDR2 SVGAGI.

This clonotype was recorded many times. V is TRBV12-3 or TRBV12-4 and J is TRBJ1-4; no reliable D call. Between the trimmed V and J ends, which lost 3 bases and 8 bases, there was a span of 10 bases. The CDR3 has 13 amino acids. The CDR3 bases are TGTGCCAGCAGTTTGAGCTGGGGAGAAAAACTGTTTTTT. Its translation: CASSLSWGEKLFF.

The chain uses TRBV7-9 and TRBJ1-5; D is unclear. V shed 8 bases and J shed 1 base, with 15 bases lying between them. The V gene's germline CDR1 is SEHNR and CDR2 FQNEAQ (reference sequence). The CDR3 is 15 amino acids. CDR3 bases: TGTGCCAGCGGAATTGGATCCCCAAGCAATCAGCCCCAGCATTTT. It is translated as CASGIGSPSNQPQHF.

V and J are TRBV2 and TRBJ2-2; a weak D match, TRBD1 (5 bases). Trimming removed 4 bases from V and 2 bases from J, with 11 bases in between. Germline CDR1 SNHLY, CDR2 FYNNEI. The CDR3 has 15 amino acids. CDR3 sequence: CASSVARGNTGELFF. CDR3 nucleotide sequence: TGTGCCAGCAGTGTGGCTAGGGGAAACACCGGGGAGCTGTTTTTT.

Of note for this clonotype: Since the CDR3 does not end with the conserved phenylalanine or tryptophan, this likely comes from a read error. The limits of the CDR3 on the DNA are not certain, so only TCRdb's listed CDR3 is given. V gene TRBV11-3 combines with J gene TRBJ1-4; no DNA check was done on the table's D call, TRBD1. With termini counted, the CDR3 has 10 amino acids. Germline CDR1 SGHNT, CDR2 YENEEA. CDR3 residues: CASSSSHRGH.

Many counts were recorded for this clonotype. This sequence joins TRBV10-3 and TRBJ2-2; a weak D match, TRBD2 (6 bases). Germline-derived CDR1 and CDR2 are ENHRY and SYGVKD. V was clipped by 3 bases and J by 2 bases, with 10 bases between them. The CDR3 has 15 amino acids. CDR3 sequence (DNA): TGTGCCATCAGTGATCGACTAGACAACACCGGGGAGCTGTTTTTT. It codes for CAISDRLDNTGELFF.

This chain uses TRBV10-3 with TRBJ2-3, with 10 nucleotides matching TRBD1. V dropped 6 bases and J dropped 4; count of bases not matched to a gene: 7. The CDR3 has 15 amino acids. CDR1 and CDR2 (germline): ENHRY, SYGVKD. In DNA, the CDR3 is TGTGCCATCAGGACAGGGGGCGGAAAGTCAGATACGCAGTATTTT. It specifies CAIRTGGGKSDTQYF.

On this clonotype: A clone one base away is much larger, so this may be a read error. This chain joins TRBV21-1 and TRBJ1-2; the table calls TRBD1, which could not be checked here. TRBV21-1 is a pseudogene locus. The CDR3 has 16 residues. CDR3 bases: TGTGCCAGCAGTCAACAGCGGACAGGGGATACCTATGGCTACACCTTC. Its protein product is CASSQQRTGDTYGYTF.

With respect to this clonotype: The missing conserved phenylalanine or tryptophan at the end of this CDR3 makes a read error likely. This chain links TRBV19 with TRBJ1-1, with D unresolved. Germline CDR1 reads LNHDA; CDR2 reads SQIVND (reference sequence). V lost 3 bases and J 11 bases, leaving 13 bases between the germline ends. The CDR3 spans 12 residues. The CDR3 region is CASSIGRPDAFL. In DNA form, the CDR3 reads TGTGCCAGTAGTATCGGACGACCAGATGCTTTCCTT.

The chain links TRBV11-2 to TRBJ2-2; D is undetermined. This CDR3 has 15 amino acids. Germline CDR1 and CDR2: SGHAT and FQNNGV. V was cut by 0 bases and J by 3 bases, with 8 bases left in between. The chain's CDR3 is CASSLDSLYTGELFF. The CDR3, as DNA: TGTGCCAGCAGCTTAGACAGCCTCTACACCGGGGAGCTGTTTTTT.

V and J are TRBV7-9 and TRBJ1-5; D gene unclear. V lost 5 bases to trimming and J lost 2 bases, with 13 bases between them. The length of the CDR3 is 15 residues. Germline CDR1 is SEHNR and CDR2 is FQNEAQ (reference sequence). The CDR3 DNA follows: TGTGCCAGCAGCCAAGCGGTAGAGGGCAATCAGCCCCAGCATTTT. Protein sequence: CASSQAVEGNQPQHF.

This sequence joins TRBV29-1 and TRBJ2-3; 7 nucleotides match TRBD2. This CDR3 region has 19 residues. From germline, CDR1 is SQVTM and CDR2 ANQGSEA. The V gene end was trimmed by 3 bases and the J gene end by 0 bases; junction bases not matched to a gene: 18. The CDR3 spells CSVDLHFGGGGLSTDTQYF. Written as DNA, the CDR3 is TGCAGCGTTGATCTCCACTTTGGTGGGGGGGGATTAAGCACAGATACGCAGTATTTT.

This clonotype was observed a handful of times. The rearrangement joins TRBV6-6 to TRBJ1-2, with D unclear. Looked up from germline, CDR1 is MNHNY and CDR2 is SVGAGI (reference sequence). V lost 6 bases, J lost 2 bases, and 16 bases lay in between. The CDR3 runs to 15 residues. CDR3 bases: TGTGCCAGCAGGCAATCCTACTTTTTAAACTATGGCTACACCTTC. This translates into CASRQSYFLNYGYTF.

Remarks on this clonotype: Being one base from a much bigger clone, this may be a read error. The rearrangement links TRBV2 to TRBJ2-5; D unclear. Germline lookup yields CDR1 SNHLY and CDR2 FYNNEI. This CDR3 has 11 amino acids. CDR3: CANSAGWTQYF. The CDR3 nucleotides are TGTGCCAACAGTGCTGGGTGGACCCAGTACTTC.

The chain has TRBV29-1 and TRBJ1-5; tentative D call: TRBD1 (5 bases). The V gene lost 4 bases and the J gene lost 7 bases, with 14 bases spanning the gap. The germline V gene encodes CDR1 SQVTM and CDR2 ANQGSEA. This CDR3 is 13 amino acids long. The CDR3: CSVGEAGSQPQHF. CDR3 coding DNA: TGCAGCGTTGGGGAGGCAGGGTCCCAGCCCCAGCATTTT.

The rearrangement joins TRBV9 to TRBJ1-2; TRBD1 is a possible D gene (5 bases). Germline values: CDR1 SGDLS, CDR2 YYNGEE. Trimming removed 0 bases at V and 8 bases at J, with 11 bases between. CDR3 length: 13 amino acids. CDR3 bases: TGTGCCAGCAGCGTAGTTTTCGGGACCGGCTACACCTTC. As protein: CASSVVFGTGYTF.

This clonotype has a count of ten or more. V is TRBV6-6 and J is TRBJ2-5, with TRBD1 matching 9 bases. Germline V gene lookup returns CDR1 MNHNY and CDR2 SVGAGI (reference sequence). The CDR3 is 14 amino acids. The J segment lost 5 bases and the V segment lost 6 bases, leaving 7 bases of the junction unmatched. The CDR3 loop is CASSHGTGRETQYF. CDR3 coding DNA: TGTGCCAGCAGCCACGGGACAGGGAGGGAGACCCAGTACTTC.

The rearrangement links TRBV10-3 to TRBJ1-5; 7 bases are shared with TRBD1. V dropped 10 bases and J dropped 5; count of bases not matched to a gene: 20. CDR1 and CDR2 from the germline V gene are ENHRY and SYGVKD. This CDR3 is built from 17 residues. The CDR3 is CASRDRDRAWIDQPQHF. The CDR3 DNA follows: TGTGCCAGCAGGGACCGAGACAGGGCCTGGATAGATCAGCCCCAGCATTTT.

The rearrangement links TRBV7-2 to TRBJ2-7; perhaps TRBD1 as D (6 bases). Gene TRBJ2-1 matches the end of the DNA better, so the J call may be wrong. The CDR3 contains 12 residues. Germline loops: CDR1 SGHTA, CDR2 FQGNSA. The CDR3 DNA reads as TGTGCCAGCAGCCCCCGGACAGAACGGCAGTTCTTC. Translating it yields CASSPRTERQFF.

CDR3 sequence (DNA): TGTGCCAGTTACAGGAGCTCTGGAAACACCATATATTTT. Translated, it gives CASYRSSGNTIYF. The genes are TRBV6-5 and TRBJ1-3, with TRBD1 as a possible D gene (5 bases). Per germline, CDR1 MNHEY and CDR2 SVGAGI. The V and J ends lost 9 bases and 0 bases respectively, with 9 bases between them. This CDR3 contains 13 residues.

This clonotype was observed a handful of times. The rearrangement uses TRBV19 and TRBJ2-6; TRBD1 agrees at 7 bases. CDR1 LNHDA and CDR2 SQIVND come from the germline V gene (reference sequence). V was clipped by 6 bases and J by 0 bases; unmatched bases: 5. The CDR3 runs to 16 residues. The CDR3 DNA is TGTGCCAGTAGAAAACAGGGGCCCTCTGGGGCCAACGTCCTGACTTTC. Its translation is CASRKQGPSGANVLTF.

CDR3 sequence (DNA): TGTGCCAGCAGCCCACTGGGAGGGAGCGGCACTGAAGCTTTCTTT. Residues: CASSPLGGSGTEAFF. The V call is TRBV9, the J call TRBJ1-1; D is unclear. Germline lookup yields CDR1 SGDLS and CDR2 YYNGEE. This CDR3 spans 15 amino acids. V lost 4 bases and J 4 bases, leaving 17 bases between the germline ends.

The chain uses TRBV19 and TRBJ1-2; D possibly corresponds to TRBD1 (5 bases). The germline CDR1 and CDR2 sequences are LNHDA and SQIVND (reference sequence). Trimming pared 10 bases from V and 1 base from J, leaving 13 bases between. This CDR3 region has 13 residues. The CDR3 DNA sequence: TGTGCCACCAGGTTGACAGTTAACTATGGCTACACCTTC. Translating it yields CATRLTVNYGYTF.

V is TRBV20-1 and J is TRBJ2-3; the D gene is possibly TRBD1 (6 bases). Looked up from germline, CDR1 is DFQATT and CDR2 is SNEGSKA (reference sequence). Trimming removed 2 bases from V and 5 bases from J, with 14 bases in between. The CDR3 has 14 residues. The CDR3 region is CSARQGPVKDTQYF. In DNA, the CDR3 is TGCAGTGCTAGACAGGGGCCAGTCAAAGATACGCAGTATTTT.

This clonotype was seen once. The chain is built from TRBV10-1 and TRBJ2-5, with a weak D call TRBD1 (6 bases). Germline CDR1 reads WNHNN; CDR2 reads SYGVQD (reference sequence). The length of the CDR3 is 12 residues. V was clipped by 7 bases and J by 2 bases, with 8 bases between them. The CDR3 loop reads CASMGAQETQYF. The CDR3 DNA reads as TGCGCCAGCATGGGGGCTCAAGAGACCCAGTACTTC.

In its sample, this clonotype was seen many times. This rearrangement joins TRBV6-5 to TRBJ1-5, with TRBD1 matching over 7 bases. Germline V gene lookup returns CDR1 MNHEY and CDR2 SVGAGI. J gave up 6 bases and V 6 bases, and 8 bases lay outside the gene matches. CDR3 length: 14 residues. CDR3 region: CASSSGQATQPQHF. As DNA, the CDR3 is TGTGCCAGCAGCTCAGGACAGGCCACTCAGCCCCAGCATTTT.

This sequence joins TRBV5-1 and TRBJ2-2; 12 bases fit TRBD2. The CDR3 is made up of 17 amino acids. CDR1 SGHRS and CDR2 YFSETQ come from the germline V gene. V gave up 3 bases and J gave up 6 bases; unmatched junction bases: 9. The CDR3 nucleotides are TGCGCCAGCAGCTGGAAGACTAGCGGGGGAACGGCCGGGGAGCTGTTTTTT. Translation gives CASSWKTSGGTAGELFF.

There are a few counts of this clonotype. The chain has TRBV28 and TRBJ1-2; D possibly corresponds to TRBD1 (5 bases). There are 15 residues in the CDR3. V lost 3 bases and J lost 7, with 18 bases in between. CDR1 is MDHEN and CDR2 is SYDVKM in the germline V gene. The CDR3 DNA reads as TGTGCCAGCAGTTTCTTTCAGGGCCTTGAATCTGGCTACACCTTC. Its translation is CASSFFQGLESGYTF.

This clonotype was recorded a few times. The chain is built from TRBV20-1 and TRBJ1-1; the match to TRBD1 covers 7 bases. V lost 1 base and J lost 4; bases outside the gene matches: 12. Germline CDR1 and CDR2: DFQATT and SNEGSKA (reference sequence). There are 16 residues in the CDR3. CDR3 sequence (DNA): TGCAGTGCTAGAGGAGGGGGCGCCTCTTTGGGCACTGAAGCTTTCTTT. Translating it yields CSARGGGASLGTEAFF.

The chain is built from TRBV19 and TRBJ1-4; the D is unclear. Deletions cut 0 bases from V and 5 bases from J, with 10 bases between. The CDR3 runs to 15 residues. In germline, CDR1 is LNHDA, CDR2 SQIVND (reference sequence). DNA of the CDR3: TGTGCCAGTAGTATAGAAGCCTTGGGGAATGAAAAACTGTTTTTT. Its protein product is CASSIEALGNEKLFF.

As to this clonotype: A much larger clone is a single base away; this may be a read error. This chain joins TRBV29-1 and TRBJ2-6; D remains ambiguous. CDR1 is SQVTM and CDR2 is ANQGSEA in the germline V gene. The CDR3 length is 14 residues. V shed 4 bases and J shed 2 bases, with 9 bases lying between them. The CDR3 DNA is TGCAGCGTTGTGGTCGCCGCTGGGGCCAACGTCCTGACTTTC. As protein: CSVVVAAGANVLTF.